This T cell receptor (beta chain) was identified during a study of Graves' ophthalmopathy and Graves' hyperthyroidism. RNA transcripts were the template, and TCR beta CDR3 regions were amplified from them. First-round RT-PCR with HTBI primers preceded a second-round multiplex PCR. TCRdb independently ran MiXCR on the multiplex PCR reads; one entry per CDR3 protein. This sample yields hundreds of thousands of distinct CDR3 sequences, of which roughly 39% are seen a single time; around 3.3% belongs to the top ten. CDR3 length equals 14 residues. The germline CDR1 and CDR2 sequences are SNHLY and FYNNEI. The V and J ends lost 6 bases and 5 bases, in that order; junction bases with no gene match: 6.

This receptor was taken from an adult man with Graves' ophthalmopathy. V is TRBV2 and J is TRBJ1-5, with 8 nucleotides matching TRBD1. The sequenced sample was peripheral blood. The DNA for the CDR3 is TGTGCCAGCAGCTTAGAGACAGGGGATCAGCCCCAGCATTTT. Translation gives CASSLETGDQPQHF.